This T cell receptor beta chain originates from a study of response to subunit inactivated influenza vaccine. Study-wide results and caveats: The study's authors posited that every seasonal influenza vaccination enlists few new T cells.

The CDR3 has 14 residues. CDR1 and CDR2 from the germline V gene are SGHRS and YFSETQ. J lost 4 bases, V lost 4 bases, and 5 bases had no gene match. This clonotype occurred a few times. Its antigen is currently unknown. Each CDR3 protein gets one entry after TCRdb re-called the RT-PCR reads with MiXCR. This table holds approximately 500,000 distinct CDR3 sequences, under 15% found once. This clonotype was sampled from a man aged 50-60 years who received an inactivated influenza vaccine. The chain uses TRBV5-1 and TRBJ2-3, with 8 positions matching TRBD2. The source was PBMCs from blood, collected roughly 47 days after vaccination. This chain's CDR3 is CASSPGGPSDTQYF. The CDR3 nucleotides are TGCGCCAGCAGCCCGGGGGGGCCTTCAGATACGCAGTATTTT.